These 23 T cell receptor beta chains came from one sample sequenced in a study of identical twins. TCRdb independently ran MiXCR on the 5' RACE reads; one entry per CDR3 protein. The data hold roughly 720,000 distinct CDR3 sequences, with over 15% observed a single time. The same sample was also used in a study of T cells expressing NK-cell markers.

Input material: PBMCs. These receptors came from a young woman in good health.

The rearrangement joins TRBV19 to TRBJ2-7; the D call may be TRBD1 or TRBD2 (5 bases each). With 3 bases removed from V and 0 bases from J, the gap between germline ends came to 15 bases. This CDR3 has 16 amino acids. Germline CDR1 LNHDA, CDR2 SQIVND (reference sequence). CDR3 protein: CASSIGWAGSSYEQYF. The DNA for the CDR3 is TGTGCCAGTAGTATCGGATGGGCAGGGAGCTCCTACGAGCAGTACTTC.

The genes are TRBV10-3 and TRBJ2-6, with D perhaps matching TRBD1 (6 bases). Germline CDR1 and CDR2: ENHRY and SYGVKD. Trimming left V 0 bases short and J 0 bases short, with 9 bases between. The CDR3 is 17 amino acids. The CDR3 spells CAISESVGGSGANVLTF. In nucleotides, the CDR3 is TGTGCCATCAGTGAGTCGGTAGGGGGCTCTGGGGCCAACGTCCTGACTTTC.

This clonotype was seen many times. The chain combines TRBV20-1 with TRBJ1-4, with D unresolved. V shed 2 bases and J shed 7 bases, with 11 bases lying between them. The CDR3 contains 13 residues. Germline V gene lookup returns CDR1 DFQATT and CDR2 SNEGSKA (reference sequence). The CDR3 spells CSARHPTVEKLFF. CDR3 nucleotide sequence: TGCAGTGCTAGACATCCAACCGTTGAAAAACTGTTTTTT.

The gene calls are TRBV20-1 and TRBJ2-1, with 16 nucleotides matching TRBD2. Germline V gene lookup returns CDR1 DFQATT and CDR2 SNEGSKA (reference sequence). The CDR3 covers 16 residues. The junction had 9 bases not matched to a gene; V was cut back by 3 bases and J by 10 bases. DNA of the CDR3: TGCAGTGCTAGGGTTATCGGGACTAGCGGGAGGGGGGAGCAGTTCTTC. Its protein product is CSARVIGTSGRGEQFF.

This clonotype came up many times. This chain joins TRBV12-3 or TRBV12-4 and TRBJ1-1; D is unresolved. The CDR3 has 13 residues. Between the trimmed V and J ends, which lost 0 bases and 4 bases, there was a span of 6 bases. CDR3 in DNA: TGTGCCAGCAGTTTAGCTATCGGCACTGAAGCTTTCTTT. Translating gives CASSLAIGTEAFF.

Only a few counts were recorded for this clonotype. The chain joins TRBV7-2 to TRBJ2-3, with a tentative D call TRBD1 (6 bases). With 5 bases removed from V and 2 bases from J, the gap between germline ends came to 11 bases. The CDR3 sequence is 14 residues long. The germline CDR1 and CDR2 sequences are SGHTA and FQGNSA. The CDR3 is CASSRTGTTDTQYF. The DNA for the CDR3 is TGTGCCAGCAGCCGTACAGGGACCACAGATACGCAGTATTTT.

This clonotype has only a few counts. The genes are TRBV29-1 and TRBJ1-1; D is perhaps TRBD1 (5 bases). CDR3 length: 14 amino acids. V shed 6 bases and J shed 11 bases, with 25 bases lying between them. Germline CDR1 SQVTM, CDR2 ANQGSEA. CDR3 region: CSVLAGRGSSGAFF. CDR3 DNA: TGCAGCGTCCTGGCGGGGAGGGGAAGCTCAGGGGCTTTCTTT.

The genes are TRBV7-6 and TRBJ2-4; 8 nucleotides line up with TRBD2. The CDR3 totals 14 residues. V was clipped by 3 bases and J by 13 bases; unmatched bases: 11. Germline V gene data show CDR1 as SGHVS and CDR2 as FNYEAQ. The CDR3 region is CASSLAGTSSVQYF. The DNA for the CDR3 is TGTGCCAGCAGCTTGGCCGGGACTAGTAGTGTGCAGTACTTC.

The J gene is TRBJ2-3, the V gene TRBV5-6, with D unclear. V lost 2 bases, J lost 4 bases, and 23 bases lay in between. From germline, CDR1 is SGHDT and CDR2 YYEEEE. The CDR3 has 18 residues. CDR3 region: CASSFFGSTPTRADTQYF. As DNA, the CDR3 is TGTGCCAGCAGCTTTTTCGGCTCCACCCCAACGAGAGCAGATACGCAGTATTTT.

The chain has TRBV20-1 and TRBJ2-3; 7 positions agree with TRBD2. The germline CDR1 and CDR2 sequences are DFQATT and SNEGSKA (reference sequence). The CDR3 extends over 14 amino acids. V was clipped by 3 bases and J by 6 bases; unmatched bases: 9. CDR3 region: CSASDRRGTDTQYF. For the CDR3, the DNA is TGCAGTGCTAGTGATCGGCGGGGGACGGATACGCAGTATTTT.

The gene calls are TRBV6-2 or TRBV6-3 and TRBJ2-3; D is perhaps TRBD1 or TRBD2 (5 bases each). The CDR3 runs 15 residues. CDR1 is MNHEY and CDR2 is SVGEGT in the germline V gene. Trimming took 4 bases from V and 1 from J, leaving 12 bases between them. CDR3 protein: CASSSQLGGTDTQYF. The CDR3 nucleotides read TGTGCCAGCAGTTCCCAGCTGGGGGGCACAGATACGCAGTATTTT.

The chain is built from TRBV21-1 and TRBJ2-1; the table's D call, TRBD1, has no DNA check behind it. TRBV21-1 is a listed pseudogene. The CDR3 is 12 residues long. The CDR3 region is CASSEQGKEQFF. CDR3 DNA sequence: TGTGCCAGCAGCGAACAGGGGAAGGAGCAGTTCTTC.

This clonotype was found a few times. The gene calls are TRBV20-1 and TRBJ1-4; D may be TRBD1 (6 bases). The CDR3 consists of 14 residues. The V end was cut by 6 bases, the J end by 8 bases, with 19 bases between. Per the germline V gene, CDR1 is DFQATT and CDR2 is SNEGSKA (reference sequence). CDR3 sequence reads: CSASDTGSDEKLFF. Here the CDR3 DNA reads TGCAGTGCGTCCGATACAGGGTCGGACGAAAAACTGTTTTTT.

CDR3 sequence (DNA): TGTGCCAGCAGCCGGCGGAGGAACTACGAGCAGTACTTC. Residues: CASSRRRNYEQYF. The chain employs TRBV7-2 and TRBJ2-7; possible D gene TRBD2, 5 bases. Germline CDR1 reads SGHTA; CDR2 reads FQGNSA. V was pared by 5 bases and J by 3 bases, with 11 bases between. The CDR3 sequence is 13 residues long.

The rearrangement uses TRBV11-2 and TRBJ2-2; a possible D gene is TRBD2 (6 bases). V shed 3 bases and J shed 10 bases, with 9 bases lying between them. The CDR3 extends over 12 amino acids. Germline assignment: CDR1 SGHAT and CDR2 FQNNGV. This CDR3 is CASSLGGEELFF. In nucleotides, the CDR3 is TGTGCCAGCAGCTTGGGCGGGGAGGAGCTGTTTTTT.

V gene TRBV4-2 combines with J gene TRBJ2-3, with 9 bases fitting TRBD2. The length of the CDR3 is 15 residues. Unmatched junction bases numbered 6, after V lost 3 bases and J lost 5 bases. Germline CDR1 LGHNA, CDR2 YNFKEQ. CDR3 bases: TGTGCCAGCAGCCAGATAGCGGGGGTTCGAGATACGCAGTATTTT. Translated, it gives CASSQIAGVRDTQYF.

This clonotype was seen a few times. The chain links TRBV20-1 to TRBJ1-1, with D possibly matching TRBD1 (6 bases). The germline V gene encodes CDR1 DFQATT and CDR2 SNEGSKA (reference sequence). This CDR3 has 13 amino acids. The V and J ends lost 4 bases and 9 bases respectively, with 18 bases between them. CDR3 protein: CSAISGEPAKAFF. CDR3 nucleotide sequence: TGCAGTGCTATTTCAGGGGAGCCGGCTAAAGCTTTCTTT.

This clonotype was seen repeatedly, ten times or more. The CDR3 spells CASSLGTGYSNYGYTF. The CDR3 DNA reads TGCGCCAGCAGCTTGGGGACCGGGTATTCTAACTATGGCTACACCTTC. The chain couples TRBV5-1 to TRBJ1-2; D is uncertain. This CDR3 has 16 amino acids. Germline CDR1 reads SGHRS; CDR2 reads YFSETQ. V shed 0 bases and J shed 0 bases, with 12 bases lying between them.

This clonotype has more than one count but fewer than ten. The CDR3: CASSLPGQKSEQYF. The CDR3 DNA reads TGCGCCAGCAGCTTGCCGGGACAGAAGTCCGAGCAGTACTTC. The chain uses TRBV5-1 and TRBJ2-7, with TRBD1 identical over 7 bases. V lost 1 base and J lost 6; bases outside the gene matches: 7. Germline V gene sequence: CDR1 SGHRS, CDR2 YFSETQ. This CDR3 region has 14 residues.

This clonotype was picked up a small number of times. The rearrangement joins TRBV6-1 to TRBJ1-1; D possibly corresponds to TRBD1 (6 bases). Deletions cut 6 bases from V and 6 bases from J, with 14 bases between. CDR1 and CDR2 from the germline V gene are MNHNS and SASEGT. The CDR3 spans 13 residues. CDR3 sequence reads: CASRSTRGPEAFF. For the CDR3, the DNA is TGTGCCAGCAGATCGACGCGGGGGCCTGAAGCTTTCTTT.

The CDR3 loop reads CASSQEDGGLYEQYF. In DNA form, the CDR3 reads TGCGCCAGCAGCCAAGAAGATGGCGGACTCTACGAGCAGTACTTC. The V and J genes are TRBV4-1 and TRBJ2-7; TRBD2 is a possible D gene (5 bases). Trimming stripped 0 bases from V and 3 bases from J, with 12 bases between. CDR1 and CDR2 (germline): MGHRA, YSYEKL. The CDR3 covers 15 residues.

V is TRBV6-2 or TRBV6-3 and J is TRBJ2-1, with 11 positions matching TRBD2. The ends lost 2 bases at V and 7 bases at J; junction bases unmatched: 13. This CDR3 has 18 amino acids. CDR1 and CDR2 (germline): MNHEY, SVGEGT. The CDR3 DNA follows: TGTGCCAGCAGTTACCGAAGTAGCGGGGGGGCCGGGTATAATGAGCAGTTCTTC. This translates into CASSYRSSGGAGYNEQFF.

This clonotype was counted many times. Germline is not matched at one junction end, which may reflect a read error. The chain has TRBV7-9 and TRBJ2-1; D is uncertain. The CDR3 is 12 residues long. Germline values: CDR1 SEHNR, CDR2 FQNEAQ (reference sequence). The DNA of the CDR3 is TGCGCCAGCAGCTTGATGCGTAATGAGCAGTTCTTC. Its translation is CASSLMRNEQFF.